This entry is about one TCR beta chain. These data are taken from a study of blood T cell repertoires in COVID-19. The overall study: The United States, Italy and Spain supplied acute and convalescent COVID-19 samples. PBMCs, B-cell-depleted T cells, or T cells provided the cDNA or gDNA that made up the material.

The ends lost 3 bases at V and 9 bases at J; junction bases unmatched: 10. The CDR3 is 16 amino acids. CDR1 and CDR2 from the germline V gene are SGHNT and YYREEE (reference sequence). In the source study's methods: Counts of nucleated cells, estimated from reference gene primer amplification, were obtained. Assay: immunoSEQ multiplex PCR; the TCRdb copy retains only in-frame clones and omits some. That table furnishes V, J and clone size, whereas the DNA furnished D and trimming. This sample has some 150,000 clones; over 75% occur once, and the top ten carry around 1.6%. This chain uses TRBV5-4 with TRBJ2-1, with 12 bases aligning to TRBD2. The source of this sequence is a human donor in a cohort sampled during active COVID-19. Sequencing input: peripheral blood. CDR3 region: CASSWGLAGGGGEQFF. For the CDR3, the DNA is TGTGCCAGCAGCTGGGGACTAGCGGGTGGGGGAGGTGAGCAGTTCTTC.